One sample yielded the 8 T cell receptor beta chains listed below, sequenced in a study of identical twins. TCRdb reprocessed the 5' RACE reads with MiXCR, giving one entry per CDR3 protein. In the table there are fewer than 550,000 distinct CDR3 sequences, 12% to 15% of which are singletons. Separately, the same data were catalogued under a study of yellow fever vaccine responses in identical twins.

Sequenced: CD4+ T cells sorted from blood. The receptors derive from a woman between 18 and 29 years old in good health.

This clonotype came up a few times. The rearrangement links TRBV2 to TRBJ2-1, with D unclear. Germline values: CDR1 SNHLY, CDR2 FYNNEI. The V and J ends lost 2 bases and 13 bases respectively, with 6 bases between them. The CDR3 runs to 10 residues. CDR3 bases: TGTGCCAGCAGTGAATCTCTTCAGTTCTTC. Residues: CASSESLQFF.

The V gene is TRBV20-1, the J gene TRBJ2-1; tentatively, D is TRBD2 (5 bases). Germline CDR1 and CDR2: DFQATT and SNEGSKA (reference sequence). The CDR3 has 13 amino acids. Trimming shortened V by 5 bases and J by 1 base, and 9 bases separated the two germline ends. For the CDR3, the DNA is TGCAGTGCTGCCGGGGTGTCCTACAATGAGCAGTTCTTC. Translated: CSAAGVSYNEQFF.

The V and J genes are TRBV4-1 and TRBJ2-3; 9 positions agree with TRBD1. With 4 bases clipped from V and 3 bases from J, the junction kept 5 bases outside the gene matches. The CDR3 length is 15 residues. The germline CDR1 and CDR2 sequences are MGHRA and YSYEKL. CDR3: CASSRVQGATDTQYF. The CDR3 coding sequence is TGCGCCAGCAGCCGAGTACAGGGGGCGACAGATACGCAGTATTTT.

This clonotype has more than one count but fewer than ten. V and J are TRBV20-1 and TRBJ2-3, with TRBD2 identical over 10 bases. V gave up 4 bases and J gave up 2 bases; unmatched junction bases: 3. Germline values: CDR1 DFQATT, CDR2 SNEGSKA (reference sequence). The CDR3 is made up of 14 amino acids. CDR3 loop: CSANGLAVTDTQYF. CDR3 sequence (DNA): TGCAGTGCTAACGGACTAGCGGTCACAGATACGCAGTATTTT.

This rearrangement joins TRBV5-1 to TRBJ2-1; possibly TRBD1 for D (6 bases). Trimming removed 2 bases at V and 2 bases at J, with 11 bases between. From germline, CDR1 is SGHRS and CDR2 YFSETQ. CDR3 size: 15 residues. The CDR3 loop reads CASSFSGVTYNEQFF. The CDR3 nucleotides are TGCGCCAGCAGCTTCTCAGGGGTAACCTACAATGAGCAGTTCTTC.

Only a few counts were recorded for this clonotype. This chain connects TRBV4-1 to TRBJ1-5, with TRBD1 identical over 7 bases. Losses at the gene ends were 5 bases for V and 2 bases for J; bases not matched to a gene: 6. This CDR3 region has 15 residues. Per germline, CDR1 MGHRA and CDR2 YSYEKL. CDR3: CASSYQGEGNQPQHF. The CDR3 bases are TGCGCCAGCAGCTATCAGGGGGAGGGCAATCAGCCCCAGCATTTT.

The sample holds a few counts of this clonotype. The CDR3 spells CASSFGGGDTQYF. Written as DNA, the CDR3 is TGTGCCAGCAGCTTCGGGGGTGGGGATACGCAGTATTTT. This chain links TRBV7-9 with TRBJ2-3; weak D call: TRBD2 (6 bases). The CDR3 covers 13 residues. Trimming removed 3 bases at V and 6 bases at J, with 10 bases between. Germline V CDR1 and CDR2: SEHNR, FQNEAQ (reference sequence).

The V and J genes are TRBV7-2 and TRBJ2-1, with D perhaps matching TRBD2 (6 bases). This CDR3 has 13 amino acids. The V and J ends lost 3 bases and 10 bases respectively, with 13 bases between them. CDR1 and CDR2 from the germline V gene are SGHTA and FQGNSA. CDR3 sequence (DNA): TGTGCCAGCAGCTTTTACGAGCGGGTGGAGCAGTTCTTC. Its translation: CASSFYERVEQFF.